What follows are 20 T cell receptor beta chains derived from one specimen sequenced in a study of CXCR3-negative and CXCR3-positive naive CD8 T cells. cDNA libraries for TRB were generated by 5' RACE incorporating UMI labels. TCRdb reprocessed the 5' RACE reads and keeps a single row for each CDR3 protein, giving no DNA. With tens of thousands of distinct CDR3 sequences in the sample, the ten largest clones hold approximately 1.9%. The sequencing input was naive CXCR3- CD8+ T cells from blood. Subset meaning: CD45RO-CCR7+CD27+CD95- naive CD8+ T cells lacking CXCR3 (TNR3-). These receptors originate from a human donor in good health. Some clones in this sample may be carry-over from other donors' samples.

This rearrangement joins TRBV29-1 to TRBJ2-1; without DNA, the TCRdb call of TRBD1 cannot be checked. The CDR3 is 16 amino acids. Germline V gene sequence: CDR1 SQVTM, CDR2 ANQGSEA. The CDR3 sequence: CSVDGTGVKGTDEQFF.

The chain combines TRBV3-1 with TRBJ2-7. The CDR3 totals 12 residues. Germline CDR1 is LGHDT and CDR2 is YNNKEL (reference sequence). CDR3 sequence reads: CASSHNTYEQYF.

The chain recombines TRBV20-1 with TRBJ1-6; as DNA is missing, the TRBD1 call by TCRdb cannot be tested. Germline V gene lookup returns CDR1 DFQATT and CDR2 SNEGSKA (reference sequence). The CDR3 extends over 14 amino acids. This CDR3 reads CSARGRGESSPLHF.

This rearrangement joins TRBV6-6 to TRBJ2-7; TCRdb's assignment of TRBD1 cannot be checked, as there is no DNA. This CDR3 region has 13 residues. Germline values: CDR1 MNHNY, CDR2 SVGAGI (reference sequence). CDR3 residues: CASGSGGAYEQYF.

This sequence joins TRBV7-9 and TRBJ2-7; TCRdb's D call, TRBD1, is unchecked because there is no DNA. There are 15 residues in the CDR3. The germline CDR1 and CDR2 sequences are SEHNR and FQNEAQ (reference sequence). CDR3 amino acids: CASSGPTGANYEQYF.

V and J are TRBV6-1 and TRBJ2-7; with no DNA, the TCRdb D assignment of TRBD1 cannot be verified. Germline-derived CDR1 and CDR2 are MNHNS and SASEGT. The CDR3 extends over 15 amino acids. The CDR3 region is CASTEGGTGGIEQYF.

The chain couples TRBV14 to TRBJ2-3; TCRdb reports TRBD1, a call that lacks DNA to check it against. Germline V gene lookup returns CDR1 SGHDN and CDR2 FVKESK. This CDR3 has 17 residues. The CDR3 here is CASSQGNQGVDTDTQYF.

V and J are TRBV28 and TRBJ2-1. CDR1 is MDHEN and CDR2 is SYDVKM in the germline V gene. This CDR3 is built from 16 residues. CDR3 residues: CASSFYAASPYNEQFF. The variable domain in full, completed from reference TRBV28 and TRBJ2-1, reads DVKVTQSSRYLVKRTGEKVFLECVQDMDHENMFWYRQDPGLGLRLIYFSYDVKMKEKGDIPEGYSVSREKKERFSLILESASTNQTSMYLCASSFYAASPYNEQFFGPGTRLTVL.

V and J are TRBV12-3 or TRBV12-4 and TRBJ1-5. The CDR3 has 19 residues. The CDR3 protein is CASSLATAGSSYSNQPQHF.

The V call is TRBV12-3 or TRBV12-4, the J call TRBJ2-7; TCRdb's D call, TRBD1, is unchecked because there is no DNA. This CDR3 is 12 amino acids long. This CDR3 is CASSLGVREQYF.

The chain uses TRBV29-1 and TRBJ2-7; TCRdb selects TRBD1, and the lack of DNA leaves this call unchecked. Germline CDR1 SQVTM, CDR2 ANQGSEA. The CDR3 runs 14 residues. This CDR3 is CSVGGQGGSYEQYF.

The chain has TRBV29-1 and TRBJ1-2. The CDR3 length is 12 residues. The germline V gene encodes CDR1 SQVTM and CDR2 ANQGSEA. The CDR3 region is CSVVSLLEGYTF.

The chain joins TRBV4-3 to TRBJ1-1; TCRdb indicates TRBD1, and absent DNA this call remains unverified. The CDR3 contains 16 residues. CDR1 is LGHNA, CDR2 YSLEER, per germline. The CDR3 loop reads CASSQSLTGEATEAFF.

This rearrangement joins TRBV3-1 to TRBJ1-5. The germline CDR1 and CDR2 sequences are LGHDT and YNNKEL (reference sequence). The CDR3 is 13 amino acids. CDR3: CASSPATYQPQHF.

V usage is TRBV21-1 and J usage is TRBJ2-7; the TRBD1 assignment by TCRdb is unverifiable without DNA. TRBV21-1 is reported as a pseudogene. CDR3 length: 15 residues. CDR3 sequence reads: CASTWESLSPYEQYF.

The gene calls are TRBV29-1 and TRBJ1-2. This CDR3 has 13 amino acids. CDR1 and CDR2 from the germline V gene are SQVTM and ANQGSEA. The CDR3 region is CSVDLRGDYGYTF.

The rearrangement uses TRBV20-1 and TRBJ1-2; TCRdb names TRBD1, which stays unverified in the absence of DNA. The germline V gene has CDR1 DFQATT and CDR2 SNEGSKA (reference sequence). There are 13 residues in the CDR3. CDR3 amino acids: CSARDRGAHGYTF.

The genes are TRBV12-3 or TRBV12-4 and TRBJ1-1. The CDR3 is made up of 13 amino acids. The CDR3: CASSLELNTEAFF.

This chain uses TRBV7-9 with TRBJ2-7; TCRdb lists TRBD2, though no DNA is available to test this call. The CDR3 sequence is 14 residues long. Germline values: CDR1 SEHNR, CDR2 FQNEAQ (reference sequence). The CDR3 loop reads CASSPWTSGYEQYF.

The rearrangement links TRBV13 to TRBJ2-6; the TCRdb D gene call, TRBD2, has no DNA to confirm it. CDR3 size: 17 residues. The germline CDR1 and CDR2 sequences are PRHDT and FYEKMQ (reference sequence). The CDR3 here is CASSFDSLGSGANVLTF.